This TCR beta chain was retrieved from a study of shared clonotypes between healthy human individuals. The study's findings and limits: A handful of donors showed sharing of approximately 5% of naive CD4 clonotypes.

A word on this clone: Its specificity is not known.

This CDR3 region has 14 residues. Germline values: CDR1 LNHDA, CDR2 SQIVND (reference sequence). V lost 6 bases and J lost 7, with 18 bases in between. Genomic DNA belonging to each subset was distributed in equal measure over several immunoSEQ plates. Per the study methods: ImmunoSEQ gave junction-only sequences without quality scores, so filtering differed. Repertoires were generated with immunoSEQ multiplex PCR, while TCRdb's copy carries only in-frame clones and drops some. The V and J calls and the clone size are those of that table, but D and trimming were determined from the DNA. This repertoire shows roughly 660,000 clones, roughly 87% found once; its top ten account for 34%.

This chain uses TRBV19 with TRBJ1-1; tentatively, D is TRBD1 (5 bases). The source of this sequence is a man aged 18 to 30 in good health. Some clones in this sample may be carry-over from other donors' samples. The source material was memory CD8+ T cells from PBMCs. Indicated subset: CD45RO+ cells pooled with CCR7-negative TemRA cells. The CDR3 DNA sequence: TGTGCCAGTAGCTTCAGGGCGGTAGTAGATGAAGCTTTCTTT. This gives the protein CASSFRAVVDEAFF.